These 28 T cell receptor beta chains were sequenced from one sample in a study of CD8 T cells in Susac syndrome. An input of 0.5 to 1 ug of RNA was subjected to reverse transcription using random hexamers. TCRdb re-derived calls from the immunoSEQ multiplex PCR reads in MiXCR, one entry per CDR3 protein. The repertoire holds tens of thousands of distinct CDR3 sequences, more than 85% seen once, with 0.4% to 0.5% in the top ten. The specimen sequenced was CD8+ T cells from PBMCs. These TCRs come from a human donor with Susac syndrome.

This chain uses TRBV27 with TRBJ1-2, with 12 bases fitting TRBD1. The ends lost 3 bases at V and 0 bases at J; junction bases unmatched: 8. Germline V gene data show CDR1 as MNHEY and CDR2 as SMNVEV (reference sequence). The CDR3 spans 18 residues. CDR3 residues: CASSFWGQGAPSNYGYTF. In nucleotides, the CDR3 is TGTGCCAGCAGTTTCTGGGGACAGGGGGCACCTTCTAACTATGGCTACACCTTC.

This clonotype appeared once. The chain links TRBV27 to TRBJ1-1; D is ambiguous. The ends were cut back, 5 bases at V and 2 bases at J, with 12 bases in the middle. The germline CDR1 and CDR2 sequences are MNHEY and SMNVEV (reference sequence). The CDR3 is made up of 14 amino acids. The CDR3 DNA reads TGTGCCAGCAGTGCGTACCCCGCTAACACTGAAGCTTTCTTT. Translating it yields CASSAYPANTEAFF.

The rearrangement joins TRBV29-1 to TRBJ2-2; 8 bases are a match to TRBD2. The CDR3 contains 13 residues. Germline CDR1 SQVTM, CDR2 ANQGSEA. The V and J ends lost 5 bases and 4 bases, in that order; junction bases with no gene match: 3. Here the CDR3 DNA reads TGCAGCGTTCGGGGGGGGCGCACCGGGGAGCTGTTTTTT. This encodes CSVRGGRTGELFF.

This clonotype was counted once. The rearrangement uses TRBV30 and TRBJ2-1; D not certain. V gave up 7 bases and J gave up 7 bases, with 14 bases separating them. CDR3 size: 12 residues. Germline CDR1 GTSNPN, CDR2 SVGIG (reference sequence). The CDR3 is CAFRADKNEQFF. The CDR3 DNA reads TGTGCCTTCCGGGCCGATAAGAATGAGCAGTTCTTC.

The CDR3 spells CASSHGSTDTQYF. DNA of the CDR3: TGTGCCAGCAGCCACGGGAGCACAGATACGCAGTATTTT. The chain couples TRBV7-3 to TRBJ2-3; D unclear. Deletions cut 5 bases from V and 0 bases from J, with 6 bases between. Germline V gene sequence: CDR1 SGHTA, CDR2 FQGTGA. The CDR3 length is 13 residues. Filled out from reference TRBV7-3 and TRBJ2-3, the complete variable domain reads GAGVSQTPSNKVTEKGKYVELRCDPISGHTALYWYRQSLGQGPEFLIYFQGTGAADDSGLPNDRFFAVRPEGSVSTLKIQRTERGDSAVYLCASSHGSTDTQYFGPGTRLTVL.

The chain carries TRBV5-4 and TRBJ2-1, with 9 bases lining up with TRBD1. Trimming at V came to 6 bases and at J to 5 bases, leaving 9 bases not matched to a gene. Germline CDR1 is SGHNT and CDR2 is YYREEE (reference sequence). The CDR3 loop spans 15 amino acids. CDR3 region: CASTPGDRADNEQFF. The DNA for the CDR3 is TGTGCCAGCACCCCGGGGGACAGGGCCGACAATGAGCAGTTCTTC.

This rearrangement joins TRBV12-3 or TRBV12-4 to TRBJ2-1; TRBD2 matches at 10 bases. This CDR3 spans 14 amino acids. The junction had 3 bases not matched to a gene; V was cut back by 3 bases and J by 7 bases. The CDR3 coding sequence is TGTGCCAGCAGTTTCCTAGCGGGAGTTAATGAGCAGTTCTTC. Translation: CASSFLAGVNEQFF.

The CDR3 DNA is TGTGCCACCGGGACAACCGTCAATGAAAAACTGTTTTTT. Protein: CATGTTVNEKLFF. The rearrangement links TRBV12-3 or TRBV12-4 to TRBJ1-4; the D gene is possibly TRBD1 (6 bases). V shed 10 bases and J shed 5 bases, with 14 bases lying between them. The CDR3 is 13 residues long.

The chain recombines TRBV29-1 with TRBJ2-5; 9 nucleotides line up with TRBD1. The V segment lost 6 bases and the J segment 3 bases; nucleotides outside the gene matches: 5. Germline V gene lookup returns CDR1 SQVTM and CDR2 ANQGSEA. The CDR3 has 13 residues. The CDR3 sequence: CSVHTGGEETQYF. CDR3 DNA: TGCAGCGTCCACACAGGGGGCGAAGAGACCCAGTACTTC.

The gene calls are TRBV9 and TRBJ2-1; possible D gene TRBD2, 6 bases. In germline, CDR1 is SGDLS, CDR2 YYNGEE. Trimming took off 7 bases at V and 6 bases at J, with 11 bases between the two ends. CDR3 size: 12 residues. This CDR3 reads CASGTRGNEQFF. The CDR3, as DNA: TGTGCCAGCGGGACTCGCGGCAATGAGCAGTTCTTC.

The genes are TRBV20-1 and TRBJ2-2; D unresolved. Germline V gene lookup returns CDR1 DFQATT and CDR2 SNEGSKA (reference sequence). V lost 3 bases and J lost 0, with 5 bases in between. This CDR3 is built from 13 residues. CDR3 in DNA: TGCAGTGCTAGTCGCGCGAACACCGGGGAGCTGTTTTTT. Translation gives CSASRANTGELFF.

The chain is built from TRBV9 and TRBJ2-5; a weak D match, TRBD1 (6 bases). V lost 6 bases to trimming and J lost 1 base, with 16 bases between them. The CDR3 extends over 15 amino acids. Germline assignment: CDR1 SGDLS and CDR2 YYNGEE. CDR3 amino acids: CASNSAGAIQETQYF. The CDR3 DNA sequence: TGTGCCAGCAATTCAGCAGGGGCGATCCAAGAGACCCAGTACTTC.

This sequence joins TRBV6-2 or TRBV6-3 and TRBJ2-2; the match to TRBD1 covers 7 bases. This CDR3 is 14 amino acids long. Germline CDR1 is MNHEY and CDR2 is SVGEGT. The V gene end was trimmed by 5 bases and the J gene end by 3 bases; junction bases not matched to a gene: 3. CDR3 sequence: CASSIGQDTGELFF. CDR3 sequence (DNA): TGTGCCAGCAGTATCGGACAGGACACCGGGGAGCTGTTTTTT.

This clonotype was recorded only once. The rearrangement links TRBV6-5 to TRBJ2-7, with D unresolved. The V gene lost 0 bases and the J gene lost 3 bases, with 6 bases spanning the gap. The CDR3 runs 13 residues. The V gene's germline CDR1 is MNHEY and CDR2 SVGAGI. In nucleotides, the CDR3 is TGTGCCAGCAGTTACTCGGGCGACTACGAGCAGTACTTC. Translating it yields CASSYSGDYEQYF.

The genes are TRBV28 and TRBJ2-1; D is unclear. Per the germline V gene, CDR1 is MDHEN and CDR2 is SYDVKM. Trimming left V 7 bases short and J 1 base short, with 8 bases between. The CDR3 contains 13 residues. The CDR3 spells CASNPTSYNEQFF. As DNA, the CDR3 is TGTGCCAGCAACCCGACATCCTACAATGAGCAGTTCTTC.

In DNA form, the CDR3 reads TGCGCCAGCAGCCATCTGACGGTGAACACCGGGGAGCTGTTTTTT. Amino acid sequence: CASSHLTVNTGELFF. This chain uses TRBV5-1 with TRBJ2-2; D ambiguous. This CDR3 is 15 amino acids long. Trimming pared 4 bases from V and 1 base from J, leaving 11 bases between. Germline V gene sequence: CDR1 SGHRS, CDR2 YFSETQ.

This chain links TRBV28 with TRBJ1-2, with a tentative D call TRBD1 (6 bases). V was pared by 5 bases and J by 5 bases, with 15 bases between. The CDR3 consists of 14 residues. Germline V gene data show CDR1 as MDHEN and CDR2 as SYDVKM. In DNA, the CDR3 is TGTGCCAGCAGTCCAGGGGAAGTATGGTATGGCTACACCTTC. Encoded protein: CASSPGEVWYGYTF.

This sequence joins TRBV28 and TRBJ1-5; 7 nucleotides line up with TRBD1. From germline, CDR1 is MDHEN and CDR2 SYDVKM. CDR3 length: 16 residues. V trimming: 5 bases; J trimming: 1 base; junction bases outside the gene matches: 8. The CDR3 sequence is CASSTTGRVSNQPQHF. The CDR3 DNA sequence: TGTGCCAGCAGTACGACAGGGAGGGTGAGCAATCAGCCCCAGCATTTT.

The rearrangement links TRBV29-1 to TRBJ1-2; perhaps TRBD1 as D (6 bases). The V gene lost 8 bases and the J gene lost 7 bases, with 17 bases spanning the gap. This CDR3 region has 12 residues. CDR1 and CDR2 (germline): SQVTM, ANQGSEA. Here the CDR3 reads CSHLTGKGGYTF. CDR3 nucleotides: TGCAGCCATCTAACAGGGAAAGGTGGCTACACCTTC.

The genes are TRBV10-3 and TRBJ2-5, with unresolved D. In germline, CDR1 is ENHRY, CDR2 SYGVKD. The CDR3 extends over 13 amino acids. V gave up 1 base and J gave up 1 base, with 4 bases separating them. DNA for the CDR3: TGTGCCATCAGTGAGTTGGCCCAAGAGACCCAGTACTTC. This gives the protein CAISELAQETQYF.

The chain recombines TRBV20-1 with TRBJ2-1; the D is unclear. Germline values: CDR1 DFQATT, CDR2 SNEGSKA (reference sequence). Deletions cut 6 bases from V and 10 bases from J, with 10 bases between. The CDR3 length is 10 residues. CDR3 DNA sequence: TGCAGTGCCAGCCCTAAGGAGCAGTTCTTC. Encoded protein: CSASPKEQFF.

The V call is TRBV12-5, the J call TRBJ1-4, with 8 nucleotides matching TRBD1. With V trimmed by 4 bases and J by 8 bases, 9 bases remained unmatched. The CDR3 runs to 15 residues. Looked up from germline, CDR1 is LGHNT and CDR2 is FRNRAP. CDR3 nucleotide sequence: TGTGCTAGTGGTTCCCCGGACAGGGACGAAGAAAAACTGTTTTTT. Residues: CASGSPDRDEEKLFF.

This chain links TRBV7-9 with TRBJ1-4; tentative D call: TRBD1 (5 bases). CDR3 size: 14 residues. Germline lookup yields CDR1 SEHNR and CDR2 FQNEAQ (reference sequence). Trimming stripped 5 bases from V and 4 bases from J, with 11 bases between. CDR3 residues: CASSGQGYNEKLFF. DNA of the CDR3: TGTGCCAGCAGCGGCCAGGGATATAATGAAAAACTGTTTTTT.

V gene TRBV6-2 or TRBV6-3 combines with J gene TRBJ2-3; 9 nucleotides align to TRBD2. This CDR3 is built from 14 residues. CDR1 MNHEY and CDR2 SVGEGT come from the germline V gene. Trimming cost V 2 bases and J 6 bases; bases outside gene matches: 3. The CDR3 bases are TGTGCCAGCAGTTACGGCGGGAGGGCCGATACGCAGTATTTT. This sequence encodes CASSYGGRADTQYF.

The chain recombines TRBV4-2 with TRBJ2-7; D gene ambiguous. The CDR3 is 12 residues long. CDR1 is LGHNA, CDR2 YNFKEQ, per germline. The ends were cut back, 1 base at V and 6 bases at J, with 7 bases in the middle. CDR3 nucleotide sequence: TGTGCCAGCAGCCAAGTAAGGGTCGAGCAGTACTTC. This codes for CASSQVRVEQYF.

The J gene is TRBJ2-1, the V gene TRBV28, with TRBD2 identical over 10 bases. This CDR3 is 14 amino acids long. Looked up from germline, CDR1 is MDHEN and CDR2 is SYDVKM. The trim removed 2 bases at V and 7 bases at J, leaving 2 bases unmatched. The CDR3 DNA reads TGTGCCAGCAGTTTAAAACTAGCGGGGAATGAGCAGTTCTTC. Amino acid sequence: CASSLKLAGNEQFF.

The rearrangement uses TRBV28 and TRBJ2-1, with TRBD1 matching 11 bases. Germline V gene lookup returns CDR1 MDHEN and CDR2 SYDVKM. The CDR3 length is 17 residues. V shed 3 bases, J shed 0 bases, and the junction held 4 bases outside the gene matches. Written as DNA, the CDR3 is TGTGCCAGCAGTTTCGGCGGACAGGGGGCCTCCTACAATGAGCAGTTCTTC. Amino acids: CASSFGGQGASYNEQFF.

CDR3: CASSPIQGGPEAFF. CDR3 DNA sequence: TGTGCCAGCAGTCCAATCCAGGGTGGTCCTGAAGCTTTCTTT. V usage is TRBV12-3 or TRBV12-4 and J usage is TRBJ1-1, with TRBD1 as a possible D gene (5 bases). CDR3 size: 14 residues. V lost 5 bases to trimming and J lost 6 bases, with 16 bases between them.